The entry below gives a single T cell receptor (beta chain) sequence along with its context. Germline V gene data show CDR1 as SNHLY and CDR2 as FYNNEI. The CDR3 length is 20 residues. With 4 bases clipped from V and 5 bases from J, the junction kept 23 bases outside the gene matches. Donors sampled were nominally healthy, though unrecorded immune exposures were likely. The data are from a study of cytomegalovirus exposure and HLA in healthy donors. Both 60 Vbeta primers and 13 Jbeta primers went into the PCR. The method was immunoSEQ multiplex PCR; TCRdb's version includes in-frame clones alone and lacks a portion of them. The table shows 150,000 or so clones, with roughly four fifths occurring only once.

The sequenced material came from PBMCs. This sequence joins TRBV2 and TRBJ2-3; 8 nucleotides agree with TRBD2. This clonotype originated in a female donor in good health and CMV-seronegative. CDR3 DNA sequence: TGTGCCAGCAGTGTTAGGTCAAGCGGGAGTTTAGTTGGAGTTGAAGATACGCAGTATTTT. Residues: CASSVRSSGSLVGVEDTQYF.